This T cell receptor (beta chain) stems from a study of regulatory dendritic cells for organ transplantation. CD4+ or CD8+ T cells were sorted as naive CD45RA+ or memory CD45RO+. The junction had 10 bases not matched to a gene; V was cut back by 5 bases and J by 3 bases. Per germline, CDR1 SEHNR and CDR2 FQNEAQ (reference sequence). There are 18 residues in the CDR3. The repertoire was sequenced with immunoSEQ multiplex PCR; TCRdb's copy has only in-frame clones and lacks some. The data contain 30,000 to 45,000 clones, 75% to 95% of them singletons. Material: naive CD8+ T cells from blood. As to subset: CD45RA+ naive T cells. The V and J genes are TRBV7-9 and TRBJ2-6, with TRBD2 identical over 10 bases. This TCR was sampled from a human donor in good health. The CDR3 sequence: CASSNAGSGGYGANVLTF. The CDR3 DNA is TGTGCCAGCAGCAACGCCGGTAGCGGGGGGTATGGGGCCAACGTCCTGACTTTC.